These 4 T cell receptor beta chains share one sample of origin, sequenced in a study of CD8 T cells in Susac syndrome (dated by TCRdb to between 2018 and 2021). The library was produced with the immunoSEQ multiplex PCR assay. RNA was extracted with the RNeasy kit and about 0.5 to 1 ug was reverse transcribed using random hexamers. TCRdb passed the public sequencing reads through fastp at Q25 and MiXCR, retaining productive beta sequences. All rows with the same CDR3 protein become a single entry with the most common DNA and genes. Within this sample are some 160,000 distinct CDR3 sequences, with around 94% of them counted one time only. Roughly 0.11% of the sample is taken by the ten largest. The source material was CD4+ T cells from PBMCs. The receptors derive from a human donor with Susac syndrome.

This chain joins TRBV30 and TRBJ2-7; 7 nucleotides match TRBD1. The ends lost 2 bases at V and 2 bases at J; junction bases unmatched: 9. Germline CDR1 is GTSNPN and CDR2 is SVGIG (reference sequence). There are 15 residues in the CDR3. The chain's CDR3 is CAWSLGQGVTYEQYF. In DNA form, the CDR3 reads TGTGCCTGGAGTTTGGGGCAGGGGGTCACCTACGAGCAGTACTTC.

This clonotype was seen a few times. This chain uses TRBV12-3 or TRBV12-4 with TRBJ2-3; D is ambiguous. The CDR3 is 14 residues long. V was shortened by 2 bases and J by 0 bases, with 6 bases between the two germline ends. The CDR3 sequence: CASSLRGSTDTQYF. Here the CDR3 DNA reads TGTGCCAGCAGTTTAAGAGGTAGCACAGATACGCAGTATTTT.

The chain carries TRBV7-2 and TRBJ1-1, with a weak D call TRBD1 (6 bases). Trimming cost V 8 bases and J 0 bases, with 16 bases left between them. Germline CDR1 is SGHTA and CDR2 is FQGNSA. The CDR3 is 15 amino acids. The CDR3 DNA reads TGTGCCAGCGGCAAACGAGAGGGGGTGAACACTGAAGCTTTCTTT. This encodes CASGKREGVNTEAFF.

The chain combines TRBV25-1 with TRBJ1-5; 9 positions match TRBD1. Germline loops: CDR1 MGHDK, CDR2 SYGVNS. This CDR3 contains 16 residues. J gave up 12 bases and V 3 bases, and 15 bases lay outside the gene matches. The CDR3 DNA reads TGTGCCAGCAGTGAGGGTAGGGGACAGGGACGGAACAACCAGCATTTT. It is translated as CASSEGRGQGRNNQHF.